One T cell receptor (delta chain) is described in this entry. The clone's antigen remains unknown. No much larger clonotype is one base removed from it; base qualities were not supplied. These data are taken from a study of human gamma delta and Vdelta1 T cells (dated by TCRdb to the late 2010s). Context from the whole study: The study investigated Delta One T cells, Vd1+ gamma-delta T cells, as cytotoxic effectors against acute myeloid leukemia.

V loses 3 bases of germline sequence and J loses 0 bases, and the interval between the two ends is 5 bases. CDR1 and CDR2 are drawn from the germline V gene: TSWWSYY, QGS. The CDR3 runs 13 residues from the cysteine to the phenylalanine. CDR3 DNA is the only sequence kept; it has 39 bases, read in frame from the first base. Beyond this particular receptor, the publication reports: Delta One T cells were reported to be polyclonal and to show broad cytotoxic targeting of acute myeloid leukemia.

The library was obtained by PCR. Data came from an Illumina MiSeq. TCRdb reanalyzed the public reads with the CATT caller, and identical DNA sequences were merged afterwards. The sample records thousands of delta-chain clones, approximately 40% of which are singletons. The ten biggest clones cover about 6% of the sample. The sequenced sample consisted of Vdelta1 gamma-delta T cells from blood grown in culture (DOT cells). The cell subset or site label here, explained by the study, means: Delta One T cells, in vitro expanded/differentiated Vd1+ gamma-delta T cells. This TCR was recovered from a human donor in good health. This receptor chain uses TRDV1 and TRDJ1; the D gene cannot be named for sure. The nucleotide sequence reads TGTGCTCTTGGGGACCCAGACACCGATAAACTCATCTTT. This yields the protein CALGDPDTDKLIF.